The 5 T cell receptor beta chains below were found in one sample sequenced in a study of blood T cell repertoires in COVID-19. Method: immunoSEQ multiplex PCR; TCRdb's copy keeps in-frame clones and lacks some. The repertoire holds 250,000 to 400,000 clones, about 87% seen once, with 1.5% to 2% in the top ten. The sequencing sample was made of peripheral blood. The receptors come from a woman aged 25 to 39 with COVID-19, enrolled during active disease.

The chain uses TRBV28 and TRBJ2-7; 7 nucleotides agree with TRBD1. From germline, CDR1 is MDHEN and CDR2 SYDVKM. The trim removed 6 bases at V and 2 bases at J, leaving 25 bases unmatched. This CDR3 comprises 20 residues. The CDR3 loop reads CASSTFWDSAPVGFPYEQYV. The CDR3 DNA is TGTGCCAGCAGCACATTTTGGGACAGTGCCCCGGTAGGGTTCCCCTACGAGCAGTACGTC.

The J gene is TRBJ2-3, the V gene TRBV5-1; D not certain. Germline CDR1 SGHRS, CDR2 YFSETQ. This CDR3 comprises 16 residues. V dropped 0 bases and J dropped 2 bases, with 13 bases sitting between them. CDR3 DNA: TGCGCCAGCAGCTTGGGATCTGGAGCCATCACAGATACGCAGTATTTT. This gives the protein CASSLGSGAITDTQYF.

The chain uses TRBV5-5 and TRBJ2-1; unclear D gene. Trimming removed 4 bases from V and 5 bases from J, with 4 bases in between. The CDR3 is 11 amino acids. Germline V gene data show CDR1 as SGHKS and CDR2 as YYEKEE (reference sequence). The CDR3 reads CASSPDNEQFF. The CDR3 DNA reads as TGTGCCAGCAGCCCGGACAATGAGCAGTTCTTC.

The chain uses TRBV19 and TRBJ1-4, with 7 bases matching TRBD1. The J segment lost 8 bases and the V segment lost 1 base, leaving 7 bases of the junction unmatched. This CDR3 contains 15 residues. In germline, CDR1 is LNHDA, CDR2 SQIVND (reference sequence). The CDR3 reads CASSIGGGGEEKLFF. CDR3 coding DNA: TGTGCCAGTAGTATAGGAGGGGGCGGCGAAGAAAAACTGTTTTTT.

CDR3 sequence: CASSAQGAGANVLTF. CDR3 bases: TGTGCCAGCAGCGCTCAGGGGGCTGGGGCCAACGTCCTGACTTTC. This chain links TRBV9 with TRBJ2-6, with 7 bases aligning to TRBD1. Per germline, CDR1 SGDLS and CDR2 YYNGEE. J was trimmed by 2 bases and V by 3 bases; bases with no gene match: 2. The length of the CDR3 is 15 residues.